These 9 T cell receptor beta chains originate from one sample sequenced in a study of blood T cells in healthy people across ages. Then a second PCR, running roughly 7 to 11 cycles, was carried out with a sample-barcoded 5' primer and a J-beta primer mix. A single record per CDR3 protein comes from TCRdb applying MiXCR to the 5' RACE reads. The sample lists about 1.8 million distinct CDR3 sequences, approximately 50% occurring once. The sample consisted of blood. The receptors come from a woman aged 40-49 years in good health.

This clonotype was picked up a small number of times. The CDR3 bases are TGTGCCAGCAGCTTAGATGGGCCGGGGTACGAGCAGTACTTC. Translation: CASSLDGPGYEQYF. This chain joins TRBV7-2 and TRBJ2-7; weak D call: TRBD2 (5 bases). Germline V gene sequence: CDR1 SGHTA, CDR2 FQGNSA. Trimming removed 1 base from V and 4 bases from J, with 11 bases in between. This CDR3 has 14 residues.

This clonotype was recorded a few times. The J gene is TRBJ2-7, the V gene TRBV13, with 9 bases lining up with TRBD1. V lost 4 bases and J lost 5; bases outside the gene matches: 6. This CDR3 has 14 residues. Germline CDR1 is PRHDT and CDR2 is FYEKMQ (reference sequence). As DNA, the CDR3 is TGTGCCAGCAGCTCCGGGACAGGGTATAACGAGCAGTACTTC. This encodes CASSSGTGYNEQYF.

This clonotype was observed a few times. The chain employs TRBV25-1 and TRBJ1-4; D is uncertain. The CDR3 spans 13 residues. V was cut by 7 bases and J by 7 bases, with 13 bases left in between. Germline V gives CDR1 MGHDK, CDR2 SYGVNS. Here the CDR3 DNA reads TGTGCCAGCACCCCCGGGTATCGTGAAAAACTGTTTTTT. Its protein product is CASTPGYREKLFF.

The rearrangement joins TRBV6-6 to TRBJ2-5; TRBD2 matches at 8 bases. J gave up 1 base and V 1 base, and 2 bases lay outside the gene matches. Germline CDR1 and CDR2: MNHNY and SVGAGI (reference sequence). The CDR3 has 15 residues. CDR3: CASSYLAGSQETQYF. CDR3 DNA sequence: TGTGCCAGCAGTTACTTAGCGGGGAGCCAAGAGACCCAGTACTTC.

This clonotype was seen only once. The genes are TRBV5-1 and TRBJ2-5, with TRBD2 identical over 10 bases. J gave up 3 bases and V 2 bases, and 7 bases lay outside the gene matches. The CDR3 covers 16 residues. The germline V gene has CDR1 SGHRS and CDR2 YFSETQ. Here the CDR3 DNA reads TGCGCCAGCAGCTTCTGGACTAGCGGCAGTAAAGAGACCCAGTACTTC. Protein product: CASSFWTSGSKETQYF.

The CDR3 DNA follows: TGTGCCAGCAGTTACTCGAGCATGGGCCCGGGGGGTAACTATGGCTACACCTTC. This sequence encodes CASSYSSMGPGGNYGYTF. The chain is built from TRBV6-5 and TRBJ1-2; D perhaps matches TRBD1 (5 bases). The CDR3 sequence is 18 residues long. Trimming left V 0 bases short and J 1 base short, with 18 bases between. Germline lookup yields CDR1 MNHEY and CDR2 SVGAGI.

The chain uses TRBV20-1 and TRBJ2-1, with TRBD2 matching 7 bases. Germline V gene sequence: CDR1 DFQATT, CDR2 SNEGSKA (reference sequence). The CDR3 runs 15 residues. Unmatched junction bases numbered 8, after V lost 1 base and J lost 5 bases. For the CDR3, the DNA is TGCAGTGCTAGAGCGGCTAGCGGTCCCCACAATGAGCAGTTCTTC. It specifies CSARAASGPHNEQFF.

This clonotype was observed a few times. The rearrangement joins TRBV29-1 to TRBJ2-4; D perhaps matches TRBD1 (6 bases). The J call may be in error: the DNA end matches TRBJ2-5 better. Germline loops: CDR1 SQVTM, CDR2 ANQGSEA. This CDR3 contains 12 residues. Here the CDR3 reads CSVAPGVETQYF. For the CDR3, the DNA is TGCAGCGTTGCGCCAGGGGTAGAGACCCAGTACTTC.

This clonotype has more than one count but fewer than ten. The V and J genes are TRBV20-1 and TRBJ2-2, with D uncertain. V lost 8 bases and J lost 1, with 14 bases in between. Germline V gene lookup returns CDR1 DFQATT and CDR2 SNEGSKA (reference sequence). The length of the CDR3 is 14 residues. The CDR3 region has the DNA TGCAGTACCCAGAGGCAGCTGAACACCGGGGAGCTGTTTTTT. It specifies CSTQRQLNTGELFF.